This T cell receptor beta chain was retrieved from a study of blood T cell repertoires in COVID-19. Study-wide context: COVID-19 samples, acute and convalescent, were from the United States, Italy and Spain.

Assay: immunoSEQ multiplex PCR; the TCRdb copy retains only in-frame clones and omits some. The sample records 65,000 to 70,000 clones, 79% being singletons. V was cut by 2 bases and J by 0 bases, with 8 bases left in between. Germline lookup yields CDR1 KGHSH and CDR2 LQKENI. This CDR3 has 15 residues. Material: peripheral blood. The TCR originated in a man aged 55-75 years with acute or convalescent COVID-19. The genes are TRBV18 and TRBJ1-5; D uncertain. CDR3 amino acids: CASSPDIPSNQPQHF. The CDR3 DNA reads TGTGCCAGCTCACCAGACATTCCTAGCAATCAGCCCCAGCATTTT.